This T cell receptor beta chain comes out of a study of cytomegalovirus exposure and HLA in healthy donors. Study conclusions and caveats: Cytomegalovirus status was reportedly diagnosed by the classifier with high sensitivity and specificity.

This CDR3 is 14 amino acids long. Germline loops: CDR1 MNHNY, CDR2 SVGAGI (reference sequence). Trimming pared 7 bases from V and 4 bases from J, leaving 16 bases between. As concerns this clone: The antigen is not known.

Both 60 Vbeta primers and 13 Jbeta primers went into the PCR. Data came from immunoSEQ multiplex PCR; TCRdb stores just in-frame clones and leaves some out. The ten most abundant clones cover approximately 5.4% of a sample with some 70,000 clones. This receptor was taken from a man aged 40-50 years in good health and CMV-seronegative. The gene calls are TRBV6-6 and TRBJ1-1; the D is unclear. Sequenced sample: PBMCs. CDR3 loop: CASTLPSERTEAFF. DNA of the CDR3: TGTGCCAGCACCTTACCTAGTGAGCGCACTGAAGCTTTCTTT.